Sequencing of this T cell receptor beta chain was carried out in a study of blood T cell repertoires in COVID-19 (dated by TCRdb to 2020 to 2022). General notes on the study: Samples from collaborators originated in the United States, Italy and Spain and spanned both the acute and convalescent phases of COVID-19. The prospective study material was composed of cDNA or gDNA derived from T cells, B-cell-depleted T cells, or PBMCs. Deeply sampled blood TCRbeta repertoires from subjects exposed to, actively infected with, or recovered from COVID-19 were included in the dataset. The repertoires were released in a freely available public database intended as a resource for research on the immune response to SARS-CoV-2. The samples were drawn from the first 160 participants of the ongoing ImmuneRACE study and from under 1,500 subjects provided by 6 global collaborators. The sample metadata nearly always contained a de-identified subject ID, COVID-19 status, age in years and sex. Where available, HLA class I and class II types were taken from metadata supplied by the sample provider and were not determined by assay-based typing.

The CDR3 has 14 amino acids, counting the end cysteine and phenylalanine. CDR3 DNA only is kept here, 42 bases in frame from base 1. The germline V gene encodes CDR1 SGHTA and CDR2 FQGNSA. V lost 5 bases and J lost 2 bases; the stretch between them is 12 bases long. Findings and caveats that apply to the study as a whole: Clinical and demographic metadata were provided uncurated, with the amount varying by source and participant.

The immunoSEQ Assay, a bias-controlled multiplex PCR, was used to amplify TCRbeta CDR3 regions from genomic DNA. The authors' analysis ran thus. Nucleated cell counts per sample were estimated from amplification of reference gene primers within the assay. To quantify the absolute abundance of each unique TCRbeta CDR3 rearrangement, sequence reads were collapsed and filtered. For each sample, productive Simpson clonality was calculated as the square root of Simpson's diversity index over productive rearrangements. TCRdb carries this immuneACCESS record with in-frame sequences only. Its versions omit some clonotypes, under half of them owing to an unresolved V gene in the studies checked, with the rest unexplained. V, J and clone size reflect that table, while D and trimming were determined from the DNA. The sample includes nearly 7,000 clones, with approximately 86% observed a single time. The ten biggest clones cover roughly 23% of the sample.

In the case of this clone: Which antigen it targets is not known. Base qualities are not at hand, and no much larger clone is one base apart.

Each collaborating institution followed its own protocols to collect whole blood in K2EDTA tubes. For TCRbeta analysis, collaborators shipped samples as frozen whole blood, isolated PBMCs, or DNA extracted from either of those sample types. Recombination linked TRBV7-2 to TRBJ1-2; there is no confident call for the D gene. The sequenced material came from peripheral blood. The receptor's source is a human donor in a cohort sampled during active COVID-19. Here is the DNA: TGTGCCAGCAGCCCTTACGGGGTGAACTATGGCTACACCTTC. Translated, this is CASSPYGVNYGYTF.